This entry concerns a single TCR beta chain. The antigen remains unidentified. The CDR3 totals 15 residues. Germline loops: CDR1 SGHRS, CDR2 YFSETQ. Trimming at V came to 4 bases and at J to 0 bases, leaving 6 bases not matched to a gene. This sample is drawn from a study of T cell responses to AZD1222 COVID-19 vaccine. Whole-study results and caveats: Donor demographics were predominantly white British with a female majority; clonal diversity may be underestimated. Just 5 to 7 AZD1222 recipients tested seropositive at baseline. Repertoires in all cases were sampled only once the peak T cell response had passed.

The repertoire was sequenced with immunoSEQ multiplex PCR; TCRdb's copy has only in-frame clones and lacks some. In the table there are about 150,000 clones, less than 95% of which are singletons. J is TRBJ1-1 and V is TRBV5-1; 7 nucleotides align to TRBD1. The receptor's source is an adult in good health. The specimen was peripheral blood, collected on day 0 of AZD1222 vaccination. DNA of the CDR3: TGCGCCAGCAGCATGGACAGGATGATGAACACTGAAGCTTTCTTT. Protein: CASSMDRMMNTEAFF.